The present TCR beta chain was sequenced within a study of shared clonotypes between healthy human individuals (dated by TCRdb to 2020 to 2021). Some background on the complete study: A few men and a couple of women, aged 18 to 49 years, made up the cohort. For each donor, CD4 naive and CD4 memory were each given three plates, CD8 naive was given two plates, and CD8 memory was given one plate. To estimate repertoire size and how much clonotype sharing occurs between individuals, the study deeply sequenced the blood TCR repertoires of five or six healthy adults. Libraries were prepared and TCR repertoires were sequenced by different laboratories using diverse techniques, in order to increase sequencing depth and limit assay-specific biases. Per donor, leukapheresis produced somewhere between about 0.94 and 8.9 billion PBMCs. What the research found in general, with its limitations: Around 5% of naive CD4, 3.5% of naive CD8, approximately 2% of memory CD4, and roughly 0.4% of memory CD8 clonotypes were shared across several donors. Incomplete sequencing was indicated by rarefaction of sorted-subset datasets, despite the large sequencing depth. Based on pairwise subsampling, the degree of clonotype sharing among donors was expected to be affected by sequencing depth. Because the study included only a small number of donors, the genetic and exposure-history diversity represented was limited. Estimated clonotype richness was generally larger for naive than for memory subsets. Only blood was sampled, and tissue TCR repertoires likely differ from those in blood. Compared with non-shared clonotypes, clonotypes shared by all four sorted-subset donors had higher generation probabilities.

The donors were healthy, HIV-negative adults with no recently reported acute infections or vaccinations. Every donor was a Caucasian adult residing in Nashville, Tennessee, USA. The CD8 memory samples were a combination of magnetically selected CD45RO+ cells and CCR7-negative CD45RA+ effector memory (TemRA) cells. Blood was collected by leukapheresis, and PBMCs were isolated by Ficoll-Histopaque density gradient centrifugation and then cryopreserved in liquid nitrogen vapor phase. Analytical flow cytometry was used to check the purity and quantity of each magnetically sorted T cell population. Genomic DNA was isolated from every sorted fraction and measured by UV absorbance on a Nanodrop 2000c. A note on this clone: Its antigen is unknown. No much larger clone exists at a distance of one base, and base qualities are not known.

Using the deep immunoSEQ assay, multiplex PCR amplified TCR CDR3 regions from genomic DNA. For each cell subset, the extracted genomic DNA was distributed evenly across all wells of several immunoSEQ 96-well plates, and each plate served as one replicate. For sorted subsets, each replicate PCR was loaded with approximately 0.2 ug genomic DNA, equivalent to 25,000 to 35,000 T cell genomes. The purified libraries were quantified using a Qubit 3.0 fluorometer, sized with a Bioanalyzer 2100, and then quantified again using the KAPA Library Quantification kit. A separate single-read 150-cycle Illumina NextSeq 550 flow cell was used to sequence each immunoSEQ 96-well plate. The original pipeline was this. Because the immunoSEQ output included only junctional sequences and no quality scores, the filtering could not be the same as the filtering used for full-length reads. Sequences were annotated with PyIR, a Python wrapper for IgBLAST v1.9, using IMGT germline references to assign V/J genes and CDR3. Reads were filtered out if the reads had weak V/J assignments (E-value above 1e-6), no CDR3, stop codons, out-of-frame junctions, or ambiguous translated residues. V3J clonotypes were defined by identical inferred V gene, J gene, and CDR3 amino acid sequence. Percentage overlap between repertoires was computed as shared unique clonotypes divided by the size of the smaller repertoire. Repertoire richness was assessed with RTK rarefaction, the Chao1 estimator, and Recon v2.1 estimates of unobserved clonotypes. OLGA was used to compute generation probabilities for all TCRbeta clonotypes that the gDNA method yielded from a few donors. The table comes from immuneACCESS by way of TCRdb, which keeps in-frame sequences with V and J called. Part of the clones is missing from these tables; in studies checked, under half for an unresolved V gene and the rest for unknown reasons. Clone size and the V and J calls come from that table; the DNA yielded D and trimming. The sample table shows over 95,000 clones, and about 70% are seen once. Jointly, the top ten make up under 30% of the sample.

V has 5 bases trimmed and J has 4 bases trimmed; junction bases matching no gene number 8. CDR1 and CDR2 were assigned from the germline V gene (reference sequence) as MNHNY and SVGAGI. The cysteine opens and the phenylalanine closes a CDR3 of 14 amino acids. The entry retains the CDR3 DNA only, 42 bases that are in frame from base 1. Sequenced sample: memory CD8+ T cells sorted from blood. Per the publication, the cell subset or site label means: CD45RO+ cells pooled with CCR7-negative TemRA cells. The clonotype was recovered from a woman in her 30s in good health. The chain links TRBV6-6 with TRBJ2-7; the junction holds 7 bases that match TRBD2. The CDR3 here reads CASSPAGPTYEQYF. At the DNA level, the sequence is TGTGCCAGCAGTCCAGCGGGACCAACGTACGAGCAGTACTTC.